These T cell receptor beta chains were read from a single sample in a study of blood T cell repertoires in COVID-19. TCRdb keeps only in-frame clones here, not all; method: immunoSEQ multiplex PCR. The sample records about 210,000 clones, approximately 91% being singletons. The source material was peripheral blood. These receptors were taken from a middle-aged woman with acute or convalescent COVID-19. CDR3s include the opening cysteine and the closing phenylalanine or tryptophan. Fields, in order: V gene, D gene, J gene, clone size, CDR3 DNA, CDR3 protein. D genes are given only for firm matches. Clone size is stated in some rows and not others, as once, few, many or a class when expanded.

V: TRBV6-2/TRBV6-3
D: -
J: TRBJ2-1
size: -
DNA: TGTGCCAGCAGTCACAACAATGAGCAGTTCTTC
CDR3: CASSHNNEQFF

V: TRBV4-1
D: -
J: TRBJ2-2
size: -
DNA: TGCGCCAGCAGCCAAGTTGAAGAGACAGATAACACCGGGGAGCTGTTTTTT
CDR3: CASSQVEETDNTGELFF

V: TRBV5-1
D: -
J: TRBJ1-4
size: -
DNA: TGCGCCAGCAGCCCGGCAGGGCGGAATGAAAAACTGTTTTTT
CDR3: CASSPAGRNEKLFF

V: TRBV4-1
D: -
J: TRBJ2-2
size: once
DNA: TGCGCCAGCAGACCCCCTAGAGCCGGGGAGCTGTTTTTT
CDR3: CASRPPRAGELFF

V: TRBV24-1
D: -
J: TRBJ2-2
size: once
DNA: TGTGCCACCAGGGACATAGCGAACACCGGGGAGCTGTTTTTT
CDR3: CATRDIANTGELFF

V: TRBV6-5
D: TRBD1
J: TRBJ1-2
size: -
DNA: TGTGCCAGCAGTTACACGACAGGGGGATATGGCTACACCTTC
CDR3: CASSYTTGGYGYTF

V: TRBV27
D: -
J: TRBJ1-2
size: -
DNA: TGTGCCAGCAGTAGCGGGGGCTTCTATGGCTACACCTTC
CDR3: CASSSGGFYGYTF

V: TRBV6-1
D: TRBD2
J: TRBJ2-2
size: -
DNA: TGTGCCAGCAGCTCGGGAGGAACCGGGGAGCTGTTTTTT
CDR3: CASSSGGTGELFF

V: TRBV6-5
D: TRBD1
J: TRBJ1-1
size: once
DNA: TGTGCCAGCCACCGGGACAGGGATCTACACACTGAAGCTTTCTTT
CDR3: CASHRDRDLHTEAFF

V: TRBV18
D: -
J: TRBJ2-5
size: -
DNA: TGTGCCAGCTCACAGGGGATCCAAGAGACCCAGTACTTC
CDR3: CASSQGIQETQYF

V: TRBV10-3
D: TRBD1
J: TRBJ2-2
size: -
DNA: TGTGCCATCAGTGAGACAGGGGGGTTGACCGGGGAGCTGTTTTTT
CDR3: CAISETGGLTGELFF

V: TRBV7-8
D: -
J: TRBJ2-5
size: -
DNA: TGTGCCAGCAGTTATGGACAGCATAAGACCCAGTACTTC
CDR3: CASSYGQHKTQYF

V: TRBV2
D: TRBD1
J: TRBJ2-3
size: -
DNA: TGTGCCAGCAGTAGAGGACAGGGCACAGATACGCAGTATTTT
CDR3: CASSRGQGTDTQYF

V: TRBV28
D: TRBD1
J: TRBJ1-1
size: -
DNA: TGTGCCAGCAGTTCCCTGGGACAGGGTCGGGGGAACACTGAAGCTTTCTTT
CDR3: CASSSLGQGRGNTEAFF

V: TRBV18
D: -
J: TRBJ1-2
size: -
DNA: TGTGCCAGCTCACCTAAAATTGAGGGTGGCTACACCTTC
CDR3: CASSPKIEGGYTF

V: TRBV9
D: -
J: TRBJ2-2
size: few
DNA: TGTGCCAGCAGCGTAGTGTCAAACACCGGGGAGCTGTTTTTT
CDR3: CASSVVSNTGELFF

V: TRBV3-1/TRBV3-2
D: -
J: TRBJ1-2
size: -
DNA: TGTGCCAGCAGCCTCGGTGCTGGGGAGGGGGGCTACACCTTC
CDR3: CASSLGAGEGGYTF

V: TRBV9
D: -
J: TRBJ1-1
size: -
DNA: TGTGCCAGCAGCGTCCAAGGGGACACTGAAGCTTTCTTT
CDR3: CASSVQGDTEAFF

V: TRBV12-5
D: -
J: TRBJ1-4
size: -
DNA: TGTGCTAGTGGTTTGGTACTGAGAGCAACTAATGAAAAACTGTTTTTT
CDR3: CASGLVLRATNEKLFF

V: TRBV2
D: -
J: TRBJ1-1
size: -
DNA: TGTGCCAGCAGTGAAGCAGAGGTGAACACTGAAGCTTTCTTT
CDR3: CASSEAEVNTEAFF

V: TRBV6-1
D: -
J: TRBJ1-3
size: -
DNA: TGTGCCAGCAGTGAATGGGGGGATCCTTCACCTGGAAACACCATATATTTT
CDR3: CASSEWGDPSPGNTIYF

V: TRBV19
D: -
J: TRBJ1-2
size: -
DNA: TGTGCCAGTAGTATTTCATGGGGCTTAGCTAACTATGGCTACACCTTC
CDR3: CASSISWGLANYGYTF

V: TRBV7-2
D: TRBD1
J: TRBJ1-6
size: -
DNA: TGTGCCAGCAGCCAGACAGGGACGAGCTCCTATAATTCACCCCTCCACTTT
CDR3: CASSQTGTSSYNSPLHF

V: TRBV7-9
D: -
J: TRBJ1-1
size: -
DNA: TGTGCCAGCAGCTTAGACAGGGTGCCTGAAGCTTTCTTT
CDR3: CASSLDRVPEAFF

V: TRBV2
D: -
J: TRBJ2-5
size: once
DNA: TGTGCCAGCAGCCTGGGAGGTTACCCCGGGACCCAGTACTTC
CDR3: CASSLGGYPGTQYF

V: TRBV6-5
D: -
J: TRBJ1-3
size: -
DNA: TGTGCCAGTACAGGGTCCGCTGGAAACACCATATATTTT
CDR3: CASTGSAGNTIYF

V: TRBV19
D: -
J: TRBJ1-5
size: -
DNA: TGTGCCAGTAGTACAGGGGTTGGGATCGAGCCCCAGCATTTT
CDR3: CASSTGVGIEPQHF

V: TRBV25-1
D: TRBD1
J: TRBJ2-5
size: -
DNA: TGTGCCAGCAGTCCCCAGGAGGTGGCGGGCAGGGGGCGTGAGACCCAGTACTTC
CDR3: CASSPQEVAGRGRETQYF